The entry below describes one T cell receptor (beta chain). No antigen is known for it. Base qualities are not provided; no much larger clone lies one nucleotide away. TCRbeta CDR3 regions were amplified from genomic DNA using the immunoSEQ Assay, a bias-controlled multiplex PCR. On the authors' methods: The number of nucleated cells in each sample was estimated from the amplification of reference gene primers within the assay. Sequence reads were collapsed and filtered to measure the absolute abundance of every unique TCRbeta CDR3 rearrangement. For each sample, productive Simpson clonality was calculated as the square root of Simpson's diversity index over productive rearrangements. TCRdb re-hosts the immuneACCESS table, in-frame sequences only. Its copies lack some clones; in the studies checked, an unresolved V gene accounts for under half of them, and the cause for the rest is not known. V, J and clone size reflect that table, while D and trimming were determined from the DNA. The sample table contains 250,000 to 300,000 clones; only one count was recorded for 86% of them. Together, the top ten hold less than 4.5% of the sample.

Whole blood was collected in K2EDTA tubes by collaborating institutions according to the institutions' own protocols. For TCRbeta analysis, collaborator samples were shipped as frozen whole blood, as isolated PBMCs, or as DNA extracted from either sample type. This record belongs to a study of blood T cell repertoires in COVID-19 (dated by TCRdb to the early 2020s). Background for the entire study: Collaborator samples came from the United States, Italy and Spain and covered acute and convalescent phases of COVID-19. The material from the prospective study consisted of cDNA or gDNA derived from T cells, B-cell-depleted T cells, or PBMCs. Subjects who had been exposed to COVID-19, were actively infected with it, or had recovered from it provided the deeply sampled blood TCRbeta repertoires that made up the dataset. The repertoires were released in a freely available public database meant as a resource for research on the immune response to SARS-CoV-2. Samples were obtained from the ongoing ImmuneRACE study (first 160 participants) and from roughly 1,300 subjects provided by 6 global collaborators. The sample metadata nearly always contained a de-identified subject ID, COVID-19 status, age in years and sex. Where available, HLA class I and class II types were taken from metadata supplied by the sample provider and were not determined by assay-based typing. Study-level results and caveats: How much clinical and demographic metadata was included differed by source and by participant, and the metadata was provided uncurated.

The junction shows trimming of 1 base on V and 6 bases on J, and the gene matches do not reach 7 bases of it. CDR1 SGHVS and CDR2 FQNEAQ are derived from the germline V gene. The CDR3 starts with the cysteine, ends with the phenylalanine, and has 15 residues. Of the read, only the CDR3 DNA is kept; its 45 bases are in frame from base 1. The chain joins TRBV7-8 to TRBJ2-3; 7 middle bases align to TRBD1. The receptor was isolated from a man aged 18 to 30 with active or convalescent COVID-19. The sequenced sample consisted of peripheral blood. CDR3 sequence: CASSLVLDRRDTQYF. The nucleotides are TGTGCCAGCAGCTTAGTTTTGGACAGGCGGGATACGCAGTATTTT. Joined to the reference TRBV7-8 and TRBJ2-3 proteins, this CDR3 gives the full variable domain: GAGVSQSPRYKVAKRGQDVALRCDPISGHVSLFWYQQALGQGPEFLTYFQNEAQLDKSGLPSDRFFAERPEGSVSTLKIQRTQQEDSAVYLCASSLVLDRRDTQYFGPGTRLTVL.